Listed below are T cell receptor beta chains from one sample, sequenced in a study of early T cells in non-severe SARS-CoV-2 infection. One entry per CDR3 protein, called by TCRdb with MiXCR from the 5' RACE reads. The sample holds tens of thousands of distinct CDR3 sequences, roughly a sixth seen once. The sample comprised whole blood. Every receptor here comes from an adult who was a healthcare worker with PCR-confirmed SARS-CoV-2 infection or an uninfected control (not recorded which). CDR3s include the opening cysteine and the closing phenylalanine or tryptophan. A D gene is named only where the DNA matches it firmly. Not every row has a clone size; where given, it reads once, few, many or a size class.

clone size | J gene | V gene | D gene | CDR3 DNA | CDR3 protein
many | TRBJ1-2 | TRBV28 | . | TGTGCCAGCAGTGCGACAGAATATGGCTACACCTTC | CASSATEYGYTF
. | TRBJ2-1 | TRBV11-1 | . | TGTGCCAGCAGCTCTCCCGTTAATGAGCAGTTCTTC | CASSSPVNEQFF
many | TRBJ2-3 | TRBV7-9 | . | TGTGCCAGCAGCTTAGGCGATCTAGACTCGCCAGATACGCAGTATTTT | CASSLGDLDSPDTQYF
many | TRBJ1-5 | TRBV7-2 | . | TGTGCCAGCAGCTTAGCTCACAATCAGCCCCAGCATTTT | CASSLAHNQPQHF
many | TRBJ1-2 | TRBV28 | . | TGTGCCAGCAGTTTACTTAGGAGCGGCTACACCTTC | CASSLLRSGYTF
. | TRBJ2-6 | TRBV6-4 | . | TGTGCCAGCAGTGACTCGTACTCTGGGGCCAACGTCCTGACTTTC | CASSDSYSGANVLTF
few | TRBJ1-1 | TRBV9 | . | TGTGCCAGCAGCGTAGTAAGAGGGACTGAAGCTTTCTTT | CASSVVRGTEAFF
few | TRBJ2-3 | TRBV19 | TRBD2 | TGTGCCAGTAATAGCGGGAGCGGCGCAGATACGCAGTATTTT | CASNSGSGADTQYF
. | TRBJ2-7 | TRBV7-9 | TRBD1 | TGTGCCAGCAGCGGATGGACAGGGTCCTACGAGCAGTACTTC | CASSGWTGSYEQYF
few | TRBJ2-1 | TRBV5-1 | TRBD1 | TGCGCCAGCAGCTTGAGTGTGGACAGGGGCCACAATGAGCAGTTCTTC | CASSLSVDRGHNEQFF
few | TRBJ2-5 | TRBV11-2 | TRBD2 | TGTGCCAGCAGTCCTCGACTAGCGGTCCGCCAAGAGACCCAGTACTTC | CASSPRLAVRQETQYF
. | TRBJ2-5 | TRBV18 | . | TGTGCCAGCTCACCAGCACCTATGTACCAAGAGACCCAGTACTTC | CASSPAPMYQETQYF
once | TRBJ1-1 | TRBV12-3/TRBV12-4 | . | TGTGCCAGCGGTCCCTCCTATAACACTGAAGCTTTCTTT | CASGPSYNTEAFF
many | TRBJ1-4 | TRBV7-2 | TRBD1 | TGTGCCAGCAGCCCCTCGACAGGGTTAAATGAAAAACTGTTTTTT | CASSPSTGLNEKLFF
. | TRBJ1-1 | TRBV29-1 | . | TGCAGCGTCGGAGGGGTCACTGAAGCTTTCTTT | CSVGGVTEAFF
. | TRBJ2-7 | TRBV7-9 | . | TGTGCCAGCAGCCAGACTTCTAGCCTTCGGGCCTACGAGCAGTACTTC | CASSQTSSLRAYEQYF
. | TRBJ2-7 | TRBV6-5 | . | TGTGCCAGCAGTCGCTCGGCGGGACAAATTTACGAGCAGTACTTC | CASSRSAGQIYEQYF
few | TRBJ1-2 | TRBV27 | . | TGTGCCAGCAGTTCGCGAATACAGGGCATTAACTATGGCTACACCTTC | CASSSRIQGINYGYTF
. | TRBJ2-7 | TRBV2 | . | TGTGCCAGCAGGGTTCTCGAGCAGTACTTC | CASRVLEQYF
. | TRBJ2-1 | TRBV29-1 | . | TGCAGCGTTGGGCTCAGCTCCTACAATGAGCAGTTCTTC | CSVGLSSYNEQFF
. | TRBJ2-7 | TRBV4-1 | . | TGCGCCAGCAGCCAAGCCCAGGGAAGATACGAGCAGTACTTC | CASSQAQGRYEQYF